This record covers a single T cell receptor beta chain. Its antigen is unknown. The data derive from a study of T-cell memory formation after mild COVID-19. Sample barcodes and UMIs were carried by the TCR alpha and TCR beta cDNA libraries that 5'RACE generated with constant-segment primers. One entry per CDR3 protein results from TCRdb running MiXCR on the 5' RACE reads. The data hold 110,000 or so distinct CDR3 sequences, with 22% observed a single time. The germline CDR1 and CDR2 sequences are MNHEY and SVGAGI. J lost 3 bases, V lost 4 bases, and 5 bases had no gene match. This CDR3 is 15 amino acids long. Study-wide points: A subset of responding clones appeared in pre-infection memory, suggesting cross-reactive memory joined. The main location of contracting CD4+ clones was CM and EM, and that of contracting CD8+ clones was EMRA. Clones contracting across day 15 to 85 had a balanced CD4/CD8 profile; later expanding clones leaned CD4+.

The sequence derives from a man between 18 and 35 years old who had mild COVID-19 (a few samples of this study predate the infection). Cell type and time point are not known. The rearrangement uses TRBV6-5 and TRBJ2-7, with 11 bases identical to TRBD1. Specimen: PBMCs or a T cell subset sorted from them (not recorded which). Here the CDR3 DNA reads TGTGCCAGCAGTTTTGGGACAGGGGGGGACTACGAGCAGTACTTC. It is translated as CASSFGTGGDYEQYF.